Listed here is a single T cell receptor (beta chain). The data stem from a study of CD8 T cells in Susac syndrome. Reverse transcription of about 0.5 to 1 ug RNA used random hexamers. TCRdb re-called the immunoSEQ multiplex PCR reads with MiXCR, one entry per CDR3 protein. The profile shows roughly 130,000 distinct CDR3 sequences, nearly 95% of them singletons. V lost 7 bases and J 8 bases, leaving 17 bases between the germline ends. Germline assignment: CDR1 MNHNY and CDR2 SVGAGI (reference sequence). This CDR3 comprises 13 residues. From blood CD8+ and CD4+ T cells, the TCR beta chain was sequenced. The chain uses TRBV6-6 and TRBJ1-2; tentative D call: TRBD1 (5 bases). The receptor comes from a human donor in good health. Sequenced sample: CD4+ T cells from PBMCs. The CDR3 is CASILGQGRGYTF. The DNA for the CDR3 is TGTGCCAGCATCCTGGGGCAGGGAAGGGGCTACACCTTC.